One and the same sample provided the 14 T cell receptor beta chains below, sequenced in a study of blood T cell repertoires in COVID-19. Produced via immunoSEQ multiplex PCR; TCRdb's table is partial and in-frame only. This table has about 190,000 clones, around 86% appearing once. Sequenced material: PBMCs or T cells enriched from blood (not recorded which). These receptors were taken from a woman aged 40-49 years in a cohort exposed to, infected with or recovered from COVID-19 (not recorded which).

The chain carries TRBV3-1 (or the pseudogene TRBV3-2) and TRBJ2-5; possible D gene TRBD1, 5 bases. V was trimmed by 4 bases and J by 5 bases, leaving 5 bases between them. CDR1 and CDR2 from the germline V gene are LGHDT and YNNKEL (reference sequence). This CDR3 spans 11 amino acids. As DNA, the CDR3 is TGTGCCAGCAGCCGACAGGAGACCCAGTACTTC. This sequence encodes CASSRQETQYF.

The rearrangement joins TRBV7-8 to TRBJ2-7, with TRBD2 identical over 9 bases. The CDR3 runs to 15 residues. The V gene's germline CDR1 is SGHVS and CDR2 FQNEAQ. After removal of 5 bases from V and 2 bases from J, the junction contained 7 bases not matched to a gene. The CDR3: CASSPGTSRPYEQYF. The CDR3 DNA reads as TGTGCCAGCAGCCCAGGGACTAGCAGACCCTACGAGCAGTACTTC.

The chain employs TRBV4-1 and TRBJ1-1, with a weak D call TRBD1 (5 bases). There are 12 residues in the CDR3. V lost 1 base, J lost 8 bases, and 8 bases lay in between. The germline V gene has CDR1 MGHRA and CDR2 YSYEKL. The CDR3 DNA is TGCGCCAGCAGCCAAGTAGGGGTAGAAGCTTTCTTT. As protein: CASSQVGVEAFF.

The chain links TRBV2 to TRBJ2-1; TRBD2 matches at 14 bases. CDR1 is SNHLY and CDR2 is FYNNEI in the germline V gene. V lost 7 bases and J lost 10; bases outside the gene matches: 27. This CDR3 is 21 amino acids long. CDR3 region: CASTGSPPGQLTSGGAWEQFF. As DNA, the CDR3 is TGTGCCAGCACCGGATCCCCACCGGGACAGTTGACTAGCGGGGGGGCATGGGAGCAGTTCTTC.

The chain carries TRBV7-2 and TRBJ1-4; D remains ambiguous. Germline CDR1 SGHTA, CDR2 FQGNSA. The CDR3 is made up of 14 amino acids. Trimming removed 1 base from V and 6 bases from J, with 9 bases in between. This CDR3 is CASSLEWSDEKLFF. CDR3 DNA sequence: TGTGCCAGCAGCTTAGAATGGTCGGATGAAAAACTGTTTTTT.

The CDR3 coding sequence is TGTGCCAGCAGTTTCCCTAGACAGTCTACGAACACTGAAGCTTTCTTT. It codes for CASSFPRQSTNTEAFF. This chain uses TRBV28 with TRBJ1-1; tentatively, D is TRBD1 (5 bases). Deletions cut 3 bases from V and 1 base from J, with 15 bases between. Germline lookup yields CDR1 MDHEN and CDR2 SYDVKM. The CDR3 spans 16 residues.

For the CDR3, the DNA is TGTGCCAGCCAGGGGAATGGCTATGGCTACACCTTC. This sequence encodes CASQGNGYGYTF. The J gene is TRBJ1-2, the V gene TRBV6-5; D is possibly TRBD1 (6 bases). V shed 8 bases and J shed 4 bases, with 11 bases lying between them. The CDR3 contains 12 residues. Germline CDR1 reads MNHEY; CDR2 reads SVGAGI.

The CDR3 bases are TGCGCCAGCAGCTTGGGGGGCAGGGGCAATCAGCCCCAGCATTTT. Residues: CASSLGGRGNQPQHF. The chain couples TRBV5-1 to TRBJ1-5; possible D gene TRBD1, 5 bases. CDR1 and CDR2 from the germline V gene are SGHRS and YFSETQ. The CDR3 covers 15 residues. V lost 0 bases and J lost 2, with 9 bases in between.

The chain recombines TRBV23-1 with TRBJ2-2; weak D call: TRBD1 (5 bases). TRBV23-1 is treated as an ORF (open reading frame) with a function not yet certain. The CDR3 loop spans 17 amino acids. Trimming took 2 bases from V and 6 from J, leaving 19 bases between them. The DNA of the CDR3 is TGCGCCAGCAGTCAAGAATCCCTGGGGCTGGGGCCCGGGGAGCTGTTTTTT. It encodes CASSQESLGLGPGELFF.

The rearrangement joins TRBV7-9 to TRBJ1-4; perhaps TRBD1 as D (6 bases). The CDR3 is 15 amino acids. Germline assignment: CDR1 SEHNR and CDR2 FQNEAQ (reference sequence). V lost 5 bases and J lost 5, with 15 bases in between. The CDR3 loop reads CASSASGAVNEKLFF. CDR3 nucleotides: TGTGCCAGCAGCGCCTCAGGGGCGGTAAATGAAAAACTGTTTTTT.

This clone was seen once. The rearrangement links TRBV5-6 to TRBJ1-1; 10 bases agree with TRBD1. J lost 10 bases, V lost 4 bases, and 10 bases had no gene match. From germline, CDR1 is SGHDT and CDR2 YYEEEE. The CDR3 length is 14 residues. For the CDR3, the DNA is TGTGCCAGCAGCGTCGGGACAGGGGTATTCGTAGCTTTCTTT. Its protein is CASSVGTGVFVAFF.

The chain is built from TRBV19 and TRBJ2-3, with D tentatively TRBD1 (5 bases). Germline assignment: CDR1 LNHDA and CDR2 SQIVND (reference sequence). The CDR3 is 13 residues long. Trimming left V 4 bases short and J 4 bases short, with 9 bases between. Here the CDR3 DNA reads TGTGCCAGTAGTACCCAGGGTCCAGATACGCAGTATTTT. Translation gives CASSTQGPDTQYF. Combining the CDR3 with reference TRBV19 and TRBJ2-3 gives the whole variable domain DGGITQSPKYLFRKEGQNVTLSCEQNLNHDAMYWYRQDPGQGLRLIYYSQIVNDFQKGDIAEGYSVSREKKESFPLTVTSAQKNPTAFYLCASSTQGPDTQYFGPGTRLTVL.

The chain employs TRBV7-9 and TRBJ2-1, with TRBD2 matching over 8 bases. The CDR3 covers 15 residues. The germline CDR1 and CDR2 sequences are SEHNR and FQNEAQ (reference sequence). The V gene end was trimmed by 4 bases and the J gene end by 4 bases; junction bases not matched to a gene: 6. CDR3 sequence (DNA): TGTGCCAGCAGCTCCGATCCGGGGGGGTACAATGAGCAGTTCTTC. Residues: CASSSDPGGYNEQFF.

The chain has TRBV7-6 and TRBJ1-1, with 7 nucleotides matching TRBD1. Germline CDR1 and CDR2: SGHVS and FNYEAQ. The CDR3 is 17 amino acids. V was pared by 5 bases and J by 0 bases, with 12 bases of the junction left unmatched. CDR3 loop: CASSLGRGLLMNTEAFF. CDR3 nucleotides: TGTGCCAGCAGCCTTGGAAGGGGGCTTCTTATGAACACTGAAGCTTTCTTT.